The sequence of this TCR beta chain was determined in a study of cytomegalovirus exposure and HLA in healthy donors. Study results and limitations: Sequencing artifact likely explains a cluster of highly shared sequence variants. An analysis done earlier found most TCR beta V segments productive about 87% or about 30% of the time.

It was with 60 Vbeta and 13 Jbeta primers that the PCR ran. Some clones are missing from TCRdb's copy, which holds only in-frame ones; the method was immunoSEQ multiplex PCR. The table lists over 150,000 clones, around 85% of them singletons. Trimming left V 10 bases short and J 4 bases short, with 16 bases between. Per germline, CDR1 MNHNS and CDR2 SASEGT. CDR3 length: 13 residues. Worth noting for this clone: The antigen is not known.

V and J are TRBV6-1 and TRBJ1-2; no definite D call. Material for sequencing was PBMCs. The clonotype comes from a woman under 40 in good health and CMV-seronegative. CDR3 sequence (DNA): TGTGCCACCGGGGAGGGCAGTCTCTATGGCTACACCTTC. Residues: CATGEGSLYGYTF.